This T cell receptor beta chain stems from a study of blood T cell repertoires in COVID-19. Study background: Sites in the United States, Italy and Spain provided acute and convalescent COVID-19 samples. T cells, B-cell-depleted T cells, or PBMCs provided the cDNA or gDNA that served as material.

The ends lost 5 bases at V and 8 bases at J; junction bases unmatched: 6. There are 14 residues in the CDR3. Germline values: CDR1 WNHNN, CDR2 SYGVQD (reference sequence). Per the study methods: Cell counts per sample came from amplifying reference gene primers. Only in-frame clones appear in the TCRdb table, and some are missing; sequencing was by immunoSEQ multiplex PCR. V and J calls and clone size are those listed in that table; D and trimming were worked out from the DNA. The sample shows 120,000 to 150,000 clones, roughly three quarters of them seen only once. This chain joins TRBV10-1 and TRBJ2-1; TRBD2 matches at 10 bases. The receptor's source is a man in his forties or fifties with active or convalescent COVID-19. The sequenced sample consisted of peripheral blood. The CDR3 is CASSLAGVHDEQFF. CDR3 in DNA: TGCGCCAGCAGTCTAGCGGGAGTCCACGATGAGCAGTTCTTC.